The 16 T cell receptor beta chains reported below all come from one sample, sequenced in a study of CD8+ T cells in alopecia areata. It was cDNA, reverse transcribed from extracted RNA, that served as the sequencing template. TCRdb's table, derived via immunoSEQ multiplex PCR, lists solely in-frame clones and lacks some. The table has some 170,000 clones, roughly 50% seen once. Noted treatment: oral pan-JAK inhibitor, 5-10 mg twice daily. The sample was CD4+ T cells sorted from blood, taken around week 55, from a patient treated with tofacitinib. These receptors originate from a human donor with alopecia areata.

This clone has only a few counts. The chain couples TRBV7-8 to TRBJ2-6; D is perhaps TRBD2 (6 bases). The CDR3 runs to 16 residues. Between the trimmed V and J ends, which lost 6 bases and 0 bases, there was a span of 12 bases. Germline loops: CDR1 SGHVS, CDR2 FQNEAQ. Written as DNA, the CDR3 is TGTGCCAGCAGACCCGGGGGAAGCTCTGGGGCCAACGTCCTGACTTTC. The encoded protein is CASRPGGSSGANVLTF.

The rearrangement joins TRBV11-2 to TRBJ1-1; the D gene is possibly TRBD1 (5 bases). Germline values: CDR1 SGHAT, CDR2 FQNNGV. This CDR3 spans 13 amino acids. With 5 bases removed from V and 5 bases from J, the gap between germline ends came to 12 bases. In nucleotides, the CDR3 is TGTGCCAGCAGCAACCGACGGGGGACTGAAGCTTTCTTT. It translates to CASSNRRGTEAFF.

The chain links TRBV4-1 to TRBJ1-1; unclear D gene. Germline CDR1 and CDR2: MGHRA and YSYEKL. Trimming removed 2 bases from V and 9 bases from J, with 16 bases in between. The CDR3 consists of 14 residues. This chain's CDR3 is CASSQPGRTEKAFF. CDR3 coding DNA: TGCGCCAGCAGCCAACCCGGACGGACGGAGAAAGCTTTCTTT.

The rearrangement joins TRBV5-1 to TRBJ1-2; the match to TRBD1 covers 9 bases. CDR3 length equals 15 residues. The V and J ends lost 3 bases and 7 bases, in that order; junction bases with no gene match: 10. CDR1 and CDR2 from the germline V gene are SGHRS and YFSETQ. The CDR3: CASSWGQGQTGGYTF. For the CDR3, the DNA is TGCGCCAGCAGCTGGGGACAGGGACAAACTGGTGGCTACACCTTC.

Regarding this clone: This specimen includes other DNA sequences encoding the same CDR3. The chain couples TRBV20-1 to TRBJ2-5; D might be TRBD2 (6 bases). Trimming left V 7 bases short and J 4 bases short, with 10 bases between. Germline V lookup: CDR1 DFQATT, CDR2 SNEGSKA (reference sequence). The CDR3 has 11 residues. CDR3 sequence: CSVAGLETQYF. Written as DNA, the CDR3 is TGCAGTGTCGCGGGGTTAGAGACCCAGTACTTC.

The sample holds a few counts of this clone. The gene calls are TRBV11-2 and TRBJ2-7, with D maybe TRBD2 (6 bases). CDR1 is SGHAT, CDR2 FQNNGV, per germline. Trimming removed 4 bases at V and 1 base at J, with 11 bases between. The CDR3 length is 14 residues. CDR3 DNA: TGTGCCAGCAGCTCACGACTAGGGTCCTACGAGCAGTACTTC. Encoded protein: CASSSRLGSYEQYF. The full variable domain, its missing parts supplied by reference TRBV11-2 and TRBJ2-7, is EAGVAQSPRYKIIEKRQSVAFWCNPISGHATLYWYQQILGQGPKLLIQFQNNGVVDDSQLPKDRFSAERLKGVDSTLKIQPAKLEDSAVYLCASSSRLGSYEQYFGPGTRLTVT.

This clone has only a few counts. The rearrangement joins TRBV9 to TRBJ2-5, with D perhaps TRBD1 or TRBD2 (5 bases each). Trimming removed 4 bases at V and 7 bases at J, with 17 bases between. The length of the CDR3 is 14 residues. Germline assignment: CDR1 SGDLS and CDR2 YYNGEE. As DNA, the CDR3 is TGTGCCAGCAGCTTCGGGACGGGCCGGGGGACCCAGTACTTC. Translation: CASSFGTGRGTQYF. The full variable domain, its missing parts supplied by reference TRBV9 and TRBJ2-5, is DSGVTQTPKHLITATGQRVTLRCSPRSGDLSVYWYQQSLDQGLQFLIQYYNGEERAKGNILERFSAQQFPDLHSELNLSSLELGDSALYFCASSFGTGRGTQYFGPGTRLLVL.

The rearrangement joins TRBV6-1 to TRBJ2-1; no firm D call. Germline CDR1 reads MNHNS; CDR2 reads SASEGT. Deletions cut 6 bases from V and 6 bases from J, with 15 bases between. CDR3 length: 14 amino acids. CDR3 sequence reads: CASSIRTWGNEQFF. CDR3 in DNA: TGTGCCAGCAGCATCCGGACGTGGGGCAATGAGCAGTTCTTC.

This chain uses TRBV10-3 with TRBJ1-2; no firm D call. V lost 6 bases and J 9 bases, leaving 5 bases between the germline ends. The V gene's germline CDR1 is ENHRY and CDR2 SYGVKD. The CDR3 sequence is 9 residues long. The CDR3 spells CAISERYTF. The DNA for the CDR3 is TGTGCCATCAGCGAACGCTACACCTTC.

J is TRBJ2-6 and V is TRBV7-2, with D hard to call. CDR1 is SGHTA and CDR2 is FQGNSA in the germline V gene. The ends were cut back, 3 bases at V and 0 bases at J, with 3 bases in the middle. The CDR3 consists of 14 residues. The CDR3 nucleotides read TGTGCCAGCAGCTTCGGCTCTGGGGCCAACGTCCTGACTTTC. Amino acid sequence: CASSFGSGANVLTF.

There are many counts of this clone. This chain links TRBV9 with TRBJ2-7; tentative D call: TRBD1 (6 bases). Between the trimmed V and J ends, which lost 0 bases and 3 bases, there was a span of 10 bases. Per germline, CDR1 SGDLS and CDR2 YYNGEE. The CDR3 sequence is 14 residues long. As DNA, the CDR3 is TGTGCCAGCAGCGTAGGGGGACAAGACTACGAGCAGTACTTC. Protein sequence: CASSVGGQDYEQYF.

V is TRBV25-1 and J is TRBJ1-2; D unresolved. Germline V gives CDR1 MGHDK, CDR2 SYGVNS. The CDR3 is 15 amino acids. Trimming removed 1 base from V and 9 bases from J, with 18 bases in between. The CDR3 region has the DNA TGTGCCAGCAGTGAATCTCTGCTGAGTCCTTATAGCTACACCTTC. This sequence encodes CASSESLLSPYSYTF.

The chain employs TRBV5-1 and TRBJ2-1; no clear D gene. Germline values: CDR1 SGHRS, CDR2 YFSETQ. The CDR3 totals 14 residues. V lost 2 bases, J lost 5 bases, and 11 bases lay in between. In DNA, the CDR3 is TGCGCCAGCAGCTTAGTTCGCTTTAACAATGAGCAGTTCTTC. Encoded protein: CASSLVRFNNEQFF.

The chain combines TRBV30 with TRBJ2-3, with 7 bases lining up with TRBD2. With V trimmed by 5 bases and J by 1 base, 18 bases remained unmatched. Germline V lookup: CDR1 GTSNPN, CDR2 SVGIG (reference sequence). The CDR3 is 18 amino acids. The CDR3 sequence: CAWGGLWGRRGGTDTQYF. For the CDR3, the DNA is TGTGCCTGGGGAGGATTGTGGGGTCGCCGGGGGGGCACAGATACGCAGTATTTT.

As regards this clone: At the DNA level, this CDR3 is encoded by other sequences in the same sample as well. The genes are TRBV5-1 and TRBJ2-5; D ambiguous. Trimming shortened V by 0 bases and J by 5 bases, and 5 bases separated the two germline ends. The CDR3 contains 12 residues. The germline CDR1 and CDR2 sequences are SGHRS and YFSETQ. The CDR3 DNA is TGCGCCAGCAGCTTGGCTGGGGAGACCCAGTACTTC. This codes for CASSLAGETQYF.

The chain employs TRBV20-1 and TRBJ2-7; D gene ambiguous. The length of the CDR3 is 11 residues. The ends were cut back, 0 bases at V and 7 bases at J, with 7 bases in the middle. Germline CDR1 DFQATT, CDR2 SNEGSKA (reference sequence). The CDR3 reads CSAREAQEQYF. The CDR3 DNA is TGCAGTGCTAGAGAGGCCCAGGAGCAGTACTTC.